This TCR beta chain comes out of a study of blood T cell repertoires in COVID-19. V was shortened by 4 bases and J by 0 bases, with 19 bases between the two germline ends. The CDR3 length is 18 residues. The germline V gene has CDR1 SGHKS and CDR2 YYEKEE (reference sequence). The protocol was immunoSEQ multiplex PCR, while the TCRdb copy is restricted to in-frame clones and leaves out a portion. This sample has about 230,000 clones; 65% to 85% occur once, and the top ten carry approximately 7.2%. This sequence originates from a woman aged 80 or over with acute or convalescent COVID-19. The chain has TRBV5-5 and TRBJ1-4; TRBD1 might be the D (5 bases). Sample: peripheral blood. In DNA form, the CDR3 reads TGTGCCAGCAGCCCCCTAGGGCAGGGAACAGCAACTAATGAAAAACTGTTTTTT. It yields the protein CASSPLGQGTATNEKLFF. The whole variable domain, remainder taken from reference TRBV5-5 and TRBJ1-4, is DAGVTQSPTHLIKTRGQQVTLRCSPISGHKSVSWYQQVLGQGPQFIFQYYEKEERGRGNFPDRFSARQFPNYSSELNVNALLLGDSALYLCASSPLGQGTATNEKLFFGSGTQLSVL.